What follows is one TCR beta chain and its context. Its antigen is still unknown. The sample originates from a study of cytomegalovirus exposure and HLA in healthy donors. Study information: One earlier analysis, a look at 150 million to 200 million T cells, found roughly 120 million unique TCR beta sequences. Early release data held 85 million or so unique TCRs from HLA-typed donors.

13 Jbeta primers and 60 Vbeta primers were used for the PCR. Measured with immunoSEQ multiplex PCR; TCRdb has only the in-frame clones, and not every one. This table has 150,000 to 200,000 clones, approximately 62% appearing once. Study outcomes and limitations: A later examination showed that TCR association rates differed by HLA locus, with DRB1 most and HLA-C fewest.

Sequencing was performed on PBMCs. The clonotype comes from a man aged 50-59 years in good health and CMV-seronegative.

The CDR3 coding sequence is TGCGCCAGCAGCCATCAATGGACAGGGGATCCCTACGAGCAGTACTTC. Protein sequence: CASSHQWTGDPYEQYF. The V and J genes are TRBV4-3 and TRBJ2-7, with 9 bases identical to TRBD1. This CDR3 is 16 amino acids long. Germline trimming cut 3 bases from V and 2 bases from J; bases unmatched to any gene: 8. CDR1 and CDR2 (germline): LGHNA, YSLEER.